Sequencing of this TCR beta chain was carried out in a study of blood T cell repertoires in COVID-19. Using immunoSEQ multiplex PCR, the repertoire was profiled, and TCRdb retains in-frame clones only, with some absent. The sample lists fewer than 300,000 clones, 90% occurring once. CDR3 length: 15 amino acids. The trim removed 4 bases at V and 3 bases at J, leaving 4 bases unmatched. The rearrangement joins TRBV5-3 to TRBJ2-2; 9 nucleotides match TRBD1. TRBV5-3 is an ORF for which the function is uncertain. Sequencing was carried out using PBMCs or T cells enriched from blood (not recorded which). This clonotype originated in a woman aged 30 to 39 who had recovered from COVID-19. The CDR3 protein is CARSGGQGDTGELFF. The CDR3 bases are TGTGCCAGAAGCGGGGGACAGGGAGACACCGGGGAGCTGTTTTTT.